This TCR beta chain was sequenced during a study of high-grade serous ovarian cancer treatment subgroups. Tumor samples were taken before definitive surgery or chemotherapy. The CDR3 loop spans 11 amino acids. Between the trimmed V and J ends, which lost 0 bases and 12 bases, there was a span of 6 bases. CDR1 and CDR2 from the germline V gene are WSHSY and SAAADI. Assay: immunoSEQ multiplex PCR; the TCRdb copy retains only in-frame clones and omits some. Of nearly 15,000 clones listed, 86% are singletons. In regard to this clone: The antigen remains undetermined.

General study findings and limits: Clonal relatedness tracked neoantigen level, and by trend copy number and mutation load. These tumor repertoires lack spatial information from bulk sequencing.

The rearrangement uses TRBV10-2 and TRBJ2-1; D is uncertain. The sequencing input was tumor tissue. This clonotype originated in a human donor with high-grade serous ovarian cancer. CDR3 bases: TGCGCCAGCAGTGAGTCGGCAAGGCAGTTCTTC. Its translation: CASSESARQFF.